Listed below are T cell receptor beta chains from one sample, sequenced in a study of PD-1 blockade in classical Hodgkin lymphoma. Some clones are missing from TCRdb's copy, which holds only in-frame ones; the method was immunoSEQ multiplex PCR. This table holds approximately 13,000 clones, more than 85% found once. Sequencing used peripheral blood mononuclear cells (PBMCs), obtained at baseline. These receptor sequences come from a human donor with classical Hodgkin lymphoma. CDR3s include the opening cysteine and the closing phenylalanine or tryptophan. Each record gives: V gene, J gene, clone size, D gene, CDR3 protein, CDR3 DNA. The D gene is left open where the match is weak. Not all rows give a size; the values are once, few, many and, for expanded clones, a class.

V: TRBV29-1; J: TRBJ1-2; size: NA; D: NA; CDR3: CSARTGSNYGYTF; DNA: TGCAGCGCCCGAACCGGGTCCAACTATGGCTACACCTTC
V: TRBV28; J: TRBJ1-3; size: NA; D: NA; CDR3: CASRSGKWGEAGNTIYF; DNA: TGTGCCAGCAGATCGGGGAAATGGGGTGAAGCTGGAAACACCATATATTTT
V: TRBV5-6; J: TRBJ2-3; size: NA; D: NA; CDR3: CASFRGGDTQYF; DNA: TGTGCCAGCTTTCGAGGGGGGGATACGCAGTATTTT
V: TRBV29-1; J: TRBJ2-2; size: NA; D: TRBD1; CDR3: CSGRTGVDTGELFF; DNA: TGCAGCGGGAGGACAGGGGTCGACACCGGGGAGCTGTTTTTT
V: TRBV27; J: TRBJ1-4; size: NA; D: NA; CDR3: CASSLFYGSVATNEKLFF; DNA: TGTGCCAGCAGTTTATTCTACGGGTCGGTGGCAACTAATGAAAAACTGTTTTTT
V: TRBV7-9; J: TRBJ2-5; size: NA; D: NA; CDR3: CASSLSGSETQYF; DNA: TGTGCCAGCAGCTTATCTGGGAGCGAGACCCAGTACTTC
V: TRBV5-1; J: TRBJ2-2; size: NA; D: TRBD2; CDR3: CASSLVGVGRPGELFF; DNA: TGCGCCAGCAGCTTGGTTGGGGTCGGGAGGCCCGGGGAGCTGTTTTTT
V: TRBV2; J: TRBJ2-7; size: NA; D: NA; CDR3: CASRGIVEEQYF; DNA: TGTGCCAGCAGGGGAATCGTTGAAGAGCAGTACTTC
V: TRBV27; J: TRBJ2-7; size: NA; D: NA; CDR3: CASSLWGSYEQYF; DNA: TGTGCCAGCAGTTTATGGGGCTCCTACGAGCAGTACTTC
V: TRBV9; J: TRBJ2-5; size: NA; D: NA; CDR3: CASSSQGGETQYF; DNA: TGTGCCAGCAGCTCCCAGGGGGGGGAGACCCAGTACTTC
V: TRBV9; J: TRBJ2-3; size: NA; D: TRBD2; CDR3: CASKRGPSTDTQYF; DNA: TGTGCCAGCAAGCGGGGGCCTAGCACAGATACGCAGTATTTT
V: TRBV9; J: TRBJ2-5; size: NA; D: NA; CDR3: CASSVIKGDQETQYF; DNA: TGTGCCAGCAGCGTGATTAAAGGGGATCAAGAGACCCAGTACTTC
V: TRBV19; J: TRBJ2-6; size: few; D: NA; CDR3: CASSRTGESSGANVLTF; DNA: TGTGCCAGTAGCCGTACAGGTGAGAGCTCTGGGGCCAACGTCCTGACTTTC
V: TRBV2; J: TRBJ2-1; size: NA; D: NA; CDR3: CASSADTHNEQFF; DNA: TGTGCCAGCAGCGCCGACACCCACAATGAGCAGTTCTTC
V: TRBV5-4; J: TRBJ1-6; size: NA; D: NA; CDR3: CASSLGNSPLHF; DNA: TGTGCCAGCAGCTTGGGTAATTCACCCCTCCACTTT
V: TRBV30; J: TRBJ1-1; size: NA; D: NA; CDR3: CAWSGGSEAFF; DNA: TGTGCCTGGAGTGGAGGGTCTGAAGCTTTCTTT
V: TRBV19; J: TRBJ1-5; size: NA; D: NA; CDR3: CASDVGRVSNQPQHF; DNA: TGTGCCAGTGACGTCGGGAGGGTTAGCAATCAGCCCCAGCATTTT
V: TRBV13; J: TRBJ2-7; size: NA; D: TRBD2; CDR3: CASSYRAGEFTYEQYF; DNA: TGTGCCAGCAGCTACCGCGCGGGAGAATTCACCTACGAGCAGTACTTC
V: TRBV21-1; J: TRBJ2-3; size: NA; D: NA; CDR3: CAERAGGTDTQYF; DNA: TGTGCAGAAAGGGCGGGGGGCACAGATACGCAGTATTTT
V: TRBV5-4; J: TRBJ2-1; size: NA; D: NA; CDR3: CASSRQQSGVGYNEQFF; DNA: TGTGCCAGCAGCCGGCAACAGTCCGGCGTGGGCTACAATGAGCAGTTCTTC
V: TRBV29-1; J: TRBJ1-1; size: NA; D: NA; CDR3: CSVVVGSRKAFF; DNA: TGCAGCGTTGTGGTCGGGAGCAGGAAAGCTTTCTTT
V: TRBV6-6; J: TRBJ1-2; size: NA; D: NA; CDR3: CASSQQDFGYTF; DNA: TGTGCCAGCAGCCAACAGGATTTCGGCTACACCTTC
V: TRBV5-1; J: TRBJ2-3; size: NA; D: TRBD2; CDR3: CASSTGGLAGGHTDKEYF; DNA: TGCGCCAGCAGCACGGGAGGACTAGCGGGAGGTCACACAGATAAGGAGTATTTT
V: TRBV5-6; J: TRBJ2-5; size: NA; D: NA; CDR3: CASSLAGQMDQETQYF; DNA: TGTGCCAGCAGCTTGGCGGGTCAAATGGATCAAGAGACCCAGTACTTC
V: TRBV19; J: TRBJ1-2; size: NA; D: NA; CDR3: CASSSPWAATNYGYTF; DNA: TGTGCCAGTAGTTCCCCTTGGGCAGCTACTAACTATGGCTACACCTTC
V: TRBV6-1; J: TRBJ2-5; size: NA; D: NA; CDR3: CASSIQYQETQYF; DNA: TGTGCCAGCAGCATACAGTACCAAGAGACCCAGTACTTC
V: TRBV2; J: TRBJ1-1; size: NA; D: NA; CDR3: CASPQQGINMNTEAFF; DNA: TGTGCCAGCCCACAACAGGGAATTAACATGAACACTGAAGCTTTCTTT
V: TRBV28; J: TRBJ1-1; size: NA; D: NA; CDR3: CASSLFRGNTEAFF; DNA: TGTGCCAGCAGTTTATTCCGCGGGAACACTGAAGCTTTCTTT
V: TRBV2; J: TRBJ2-5; size: NA; D: NA; CDR3: CASSTTGETQYF; DNA: TGTGCCAGCAGTACCACGGGGGAGACCCAGTACTTC
V: TRBV7-9; J: TRBJ1-1; size: NA; D: NA; CDR3: CASSLNFGGSEAFF; DNA: TGTGCCAGCAGCTTAAATTTCGGAGGATCTGAAGCTTTCTTT
V: TRBV6-5; J: TRBJ1-2; size: NA; D: NA; CDR3: CASSSPGENYGYTF; DNA: TGTGCCAGCAGTTCCCCCGGTGAAAACTATGGCTACACCTTC
V: TRBV5-1; J: TRBJ2-1; size: NA; D: TRBD1; CDR3: CASSLTGVVHNEQFF; DNA: TGCGCCAGCAGCCTGACAGGGGTGGTCCACAATGAGCAGTTCTTC
V: TRBV30; J: TRBJ1-2; size: NA; D: NA; CDR3: CAWSVRSYGYTF; DNA: TGTGCCTGGAGTGTAAGGAGCTATGGCTACACCTTC
V: TRBV5-6; J: TRBJ2-1; size: NA; D: NA; CDR3: CASSFPVYNEQFF; DNA: TGTGCCAGCAGCTTTCCCGTATACAATGAGCAGTTCTTC
V: TRBV6-6; J: TRBJ2-4; size: NA; D: TRBD1; CDR3: CATWTGRDIQYF; DNA: TGTGCCACCTGGACAGGCAGGGACATTCAGTACTTC
V: TRBV29-1; J: TRBJ1-2; size: NA; D: NA; CDR3: CSVEAGGDGYTF; DNA: TGCAGCGTAGAGGCGGGGGGCGATGGCTACACCTTC
V: TRBV5-1; J: TRBJ2-5; size: NA; D: TRBD2; CDR3: CASSFSGGLQETQYF; DNA: TGCGCCAGCAGCTTCAGCGGGGGCCTCCAAGAGACCCAGTACTTC
V: TRBV5-1; J: TRBJ1-2; size: NA; D: NA; CDR3: CASSGGKQGNYGYTF; DNA: TGCGCCAGCTCCGGGGGGAAACAGGGTAACTATGGCTACACCTTC
V: TRBV21-1; J: TRBJ2-7; size: NA; D: NA; CDR3: CASSISQGPHSYEQYF; DNA: TGTGCCAGCAGCATATCACAGGGACCCCACTCCTACGAGCAGTACTTC